The clone carrying this T cell receptor beta chain was found many times. This sample was taken from a study of response to subunit inactivated influenza vaccine. One entry per CDR3 protein results from TCRdb running MiXCR on the RT-PCR reads. This table has around 600,000 distinct CDR3 sequences, around 11% appearing once. The germline V gene has CDR1 DFQATT and CDR2 SNEGSKA (reference sequence). The trim removed 6 bases at V and 6 bases at J, leaving 6 bases unmatched. This CDR3 comprises 13 residues. These data were also filed under a second study, of T cells expressing NK-cell markers. As that study records: The authors generated TCR beta cDNA through 5'RACE template switching with UMIs. Of CD8+ T cells, about 1.0-8% belonged to dominant NKG2C+ clonotypes in six donors.

This clonotype was obtained from a man between 50 and 59 years old who received an inactivated influenza vaccine. The rearrangement links TRBV20-1 to TRBJ2-1; 9 nucleotides agree with TRBD2. The sequenced sample was PBMCs from blood, obtained on the day of vaccination. The CDR3 loop is CSAAGTSLNEQFF. The CDR3 DNA sequence: TGCAGTGCCGCCGGGACTAGCCTCAATGAGCAGTTCTTC.